This passage covers 20 T cell receptor beta chains from one sample sequenced in a study of OX40 agonist ivuxolimab in advanced cancers. Data came from immunoSEQ multiplex PCR; TCRdb stores just in-frame clones and leaves some out. The sample shows 60,000 or so clones, about 86% of them seen only once. Sequenced here: CD4+ or CD8+ T cells sorted from blood, sampled in a trial of the OX40 agonist ivuxolimab. These TCRs come from an adult with an advanced solid tumor such as melanoma, head and neck, liver or kidney cancer.

V usage is TRBV19 and J usage is TRBJ1-2; D may be TRBD1 (6 bases). V was cut by 5 bases and J by 6 bases, with 16 bases left in between. CDR1 and CDR2 from the germline V gene are LNHDA and SQIVND (reference sequence). The CDR3 is 14 residues long. DNA of the CDR3: TGTGCCAGTAGTCCCACAGGGAAGGGGAATGGCTACACCTTC. It encodes CASSPTGKGNGYTF.

The chain employs TRBV2 and TRBJ1-1; 7 nucleotides align to TRBD1. The CDR3 is 14 residues long. Unmatched junction bases numbered 5, after V lost 5 bases and J lost 2 bases. The germline V gene encodes CDR1 SNHLY and CDR2 FYNNEI. CDR3 nucleotide sequence: TGTGCCAGCAGTCCCGACAGGGTCAACACTGAAGCTTTCTTT. Protein product: CASSPDRVNTEAFF. Based on the CDR3 plus reference TRBV2 and TRBJ1-1, the full variable domain is EPEVTQTPSHQVTQMGQEVILRCVPISNHLYFYWYRQILGQKVEFLVSFYNNEISEKSEIFDDQFSVERPDGSNFTLKIRSTKLEDSAMYFCASSPDRVNTEAFFGQGTRLTVV.

The DNA of the CDR3 is TGTGCCAGCACTAAACGGGCTAGCGGGGCCTACGAGCAGTACTTC. Amino acid sequence: CASTKRASGAYEQYF. V usage is TRBV6-1 and J usage is TRBJ2-7, with 9 bases lining up with TRBD2. Trimming took 7 bases from V and 2 from J; bases not matched to a gene: 9. There are 15 residues in the CDR3. In germline, CDR1 is MNHNS, CDR2 SASEGT.

This chain links TRBV9 with TRBJ1-3, with D unresolved. CDR1 and CDR2 (germline): SGDLS, YYNGEE. With 3 bases removed from V and 1 base from J, the gap between germline ends came to 11 bases. The CDR3 has 15 amino acids. For the CDR3, the DNA is TGTGCCAGCAGCGCCGTTGCCTGGTCTGGAAACACCATATATTTT. It encodes CASSAVAWSGNTIYF.

With regard to this clone: This may come from a read error, since a much larger clone is one base off. At the DNA level, this CDR3 is encoded by other sequences in the same sample as well. The V call is TRBV15, the J call TRBJ1-5; D call uncertain. The CDR3 covers 15 residues. Looked up from germline, CDR1 is LNHNV and CDR2 is YYDKDF (reference sequence). As DNA, the CDR3 is TGCGCCACCAGCAGAGAGGGTTTAAGCAATCAGCCCCAGCATTTT. Translation gives CATSREGLSNQPQHF.

J is TRBJ2-5 and V is TRBV13; 11 bases fit TRBD2. Looked up from germline, CDR1 is PRHDT and CDR2 is FYEKMQ (reference sequence). The CDR3 consists of 16 residues. V shed 3 bases and J 2 bases; nucleotides not matched to a gene: 5. The CDR3 DNA is TGTGCCAGCAGCTTTAAGACTAGCGGGAAACAAGAGACCCAGTACTTC. Its protein is CASSFKTSGKQETQYF.

The V call is TRBV4-2, the J call TRBJ2-7; a weak D match, TRBD1 (6 bases). This CDR3 region has 15 residues. Between the trimmed V and J ends, which lost 4 bases and 3 bases, there was a span of 16 bases. Germline V gene data show CDR1 as LGHNA and CDR2 as YNFKEQ. CDR3 amino acids: CASSLSKDRHYEQYF. The CDR3 DNA reads as TGTGCCAGCAGCCTATCCAAGGACAGACACTACGAGCAGTACTTC.

The J gene is TRBJ1-1, the V gene TRBV10-3, with D tentatively TRBD1 (5 bases). V was clipped by 8 bases and J by 1 base, with 5 bases between them. The CDR3 runs to 11 residues. Germline assignment: CDR1 ENHRY and CDR2 SYGVKD. CDR3 nucleotide sequence: TGTGCCATCCAGGGGAACACTGAAGCTTTCTTT. Translating it yields CAIQGNTEAFF.

The V call is TRBV5-4, the J call TRBJ1-5; D gene unclear. The CDR3 length is 13 residues. The ends were cut back, 2 bases at V and 0 bases at J, with 3 bases in the middle. Germline V gives CDR1 SGHNT, CDR2 YYREEE (reference sequence). The CDR3 region has the DNA TGTGCCAGCAGCTTTGATAGCAATCAGCCCCAGCATTTT. Its protein is CASSFDSNQPQHF.

The chain joins TRBV5-1 to TRBJ2-1; 9 nucleotides agree with TRBD1. Germline CDR1 is SGHRS and CDR2 is YFSETQ. This CDR3 region has 17 residues. V lost 0 bases, J lost 5 bases, and 9 bases stayed unmatched. The CDR3 region has the DNA TGCGCCAGCAGCTTGGCCGGGACAGGGAGGGAGAACAATGAGCAGTTCTTC. As protein: CASSLAGTGRENNEQFF.

The chain uses TRBV18 and TRBJ1-2, with TRBD1 matching 8 bases. This CDR3 contains 14 residues. The germline gives CDR1 KGHSH, CDR2 LQKENI. With 2 bases clipped from V and 6 bases from J, the junction kept 5 bases outside the gene matches. CDR3 loop: CASSPGTGPNGYTF. The CDR3, as DNA: TGTGCCAGCTCACCAGGGACAGGACCCAATGGCTACACCTTC.

The V gene is TRBV29-1, the J gene TRBJ1-2, with unresolved D. V was clipped by 0 bases and J by 7 bases, with 9 bases between them. The V gene's germline CDR1 is SQVTM and CDR2 ANQGSEA. The CDR3 sequence is 12 residues long. This chain's CDR3 is CSVEDLGVGYTF. The CDR3 nucleotides read TGCAGCGTTGAAGATCTGGGTGTTGGCTACACCTTC. The complete variable domain, with remaining parts taken from reference TRBV29-1 and TRBJ1-2, reads SAVISQKPSRDICQRGTSLTIQCQVDSQVTMMFWYRQQPGQSLTLIATANQGSEATYESGFVIDKFPISRPNLTFSTLTVSNMSPEDSSIYLCSVEDLGVGYTFGSGTRLTVV.

The chain recombines TRBV29-1 with TRBJ2-5, with 11 bases lining up with TRBD2. Trimming cost V 3 bases and J 4 bases; bases outside gene matches: 7. Germline assignment: CDR1 SQVTM and CDR2 ANQGSEA. This CDR3 is 15 amino acids long. CDR3 amino acids: CSVEWASGGRETQYF. CDR3 nucleotide sequence: TGCAGCGTTGAGTGGGCTAGCGGGGGGCGAGAGACCCAGTACTTC.

This rearrangement joins TRBV18 to TRBJ2-7; a possible D gene is TRBD1 (6 bases). The germline CDR1 and CDR2 sequences are KGHSH and LQKENI. V was shortened by 0 bases and J by 5 bases, with 8 bases between the two germline ends. The CDR3 length is 13 residues. CDR3 in amino acids: CASSPPPGDEQYF. The CDR3 DNA sequence: TGTGCCAGCTCACCACCCCCAGGGGACGAGCAGTACTTC.

The V and J genes are TRBV19 and TRBJ1-6; D unresolved. Germline V gene sequence: CDR1 LNHDA, CDR2 SQIVND (reference sequence). V was clipped by 4 bases and J by 3 bases, with 16 bases between them. CDR3 length: 17 residues. Here the CDR3 reads CASSTDTSSFYNSPLHF. In DNA form, the CDR3 reads TGTGCCAGTAGTACCGACACTAGCAGCTTCTATAATTCACCCCTCCACTTT. Together with reference TRBV19 and TRBJ1-6, the CDR3 gives the full variable domain: DGGITQSPKYLFRKEGQNVTLSCEQNLNHDAMYWYRQDPGQGLRLIYYSQIVNDFQKGDIAEGYSVSREKKESFPLTVTSAQKNPTAFYLCASSTDTSSFYNSPLHFGNGTRLTVT.

The J gene is TRBJ2-3, the V gene TRBV6-5; 9 bases align to TRBD1. The CDR3 consists of 16 residues. With 4 bases clipped from V and 7 bases from J, the junction kept 12 bases outside the gene matches. The germline V gene encodes CDR1 MNHEY and CDR2 SVGAGI. The CDR3 bases are TGTGCCAGCAGTTCACAGGGGGCCCTCCCCCGGCATACGCAGTATTTT. Its translation: CASSSQGALPRHTQYF.

The V and J genes are TRBV28 and TRBJ1-2, with unresolved D. V shed 2 bases and J shed 6 bases, with 13 bases lying between them. CDR1 MDHEN and CDR2 SYDVKM come from the germline V gene. The CDR3 runs 14 residues. The CDR3 protein is CASSLTGSRDGYTF. CDR3 in DNA: TGTGCCAGCAGTTTAACGGGGTCCAGAGATGGCTACACCTTC.

This chain connects TRBV5-4 to TRBJ1-2; D is possibly TRBD1 (5 bases). The CDR3 is 13 amino acids. V lost 4 bases, J lost 6 bases, and 13 bases lay in between. Looked up from germline, CDR1 is SGHNT and CDR2 is YYREEE (reference sequence). CDR3 in DNA: TGTGCCAGCAGCGCCGACAGACGGGATGGCTACACCTTC. Its translation is CASSADRRDGYTF.

The chain couples TRBV5-1 to TRBJ1-6; possibly TRBD1 for D (6 bases). V was pared by 3 bases and J by 10 bases, with 11 bases between. Germline V gives CDR1 SGHRS, CDR2 YFSETQ. The CDR3 covers 13 residues. CDR3 in amino acids: CASSSLQGSPLHF. The CDR3 nucleotides are TGCGCCAGCAGCTCGTTACAGGGCTCACCCCTCCACTTT.

Note on this clone: An end of the junction does not agree with germline; a read error may underlie this. The V call is TRBV19, the J call TRBJ1-5; D is perhaps TRBD1 (6 bases). Germline values: CDR1 LNHDA, CDR2 SQIVND (reference sequence). The CDR3 spans 17 residues. In nucleotides, the CDR3 is TGTGCCAGCAGTAAGGGTGGGGGGCGAGGTGACAATCAGCCCCAGCATTTT. Encoded protein: CASSKGGGRGDNQPQHF.